In its sample, the clone carrying this TCR beta chain was seen a few times. The sample belongs to a study of patients and donors after allogeneic stem cell transplantation. Via MiXCR, TCRdb re-called the RT-PCR reads, giving one row per CDR3 protein. The sample gives over 1,500 distinct CDR3 sequences, roughly 23% of which show up once; around 28% is in the top ten. Germline V CDR1 and CDR2: SGDLS, YYNGEE. This CDR3 is built from 14 residues. V was clipped by 4 bases and J by 12 bases, with 20 bases between them. The clonotype originates from a human donor who was either an allogeneic HSCT recipient or a stem cell or donor lymphocyte infusion donor (not recorded which). It is not recorded whose cells these are; they may come from a transplant donor. What was sequenced was blood, either unsorted or a sorted T cell fraction (not recorded which). This chain uses TRBV9 with TRBJ2-1; D unresolved. As DNA, the CDR3 is TGTGCCAGCAGCCCAAGGAGACTCCCCGGGCCGCAGTTCTTC. Protein: CASSPRRLPGPQFF.